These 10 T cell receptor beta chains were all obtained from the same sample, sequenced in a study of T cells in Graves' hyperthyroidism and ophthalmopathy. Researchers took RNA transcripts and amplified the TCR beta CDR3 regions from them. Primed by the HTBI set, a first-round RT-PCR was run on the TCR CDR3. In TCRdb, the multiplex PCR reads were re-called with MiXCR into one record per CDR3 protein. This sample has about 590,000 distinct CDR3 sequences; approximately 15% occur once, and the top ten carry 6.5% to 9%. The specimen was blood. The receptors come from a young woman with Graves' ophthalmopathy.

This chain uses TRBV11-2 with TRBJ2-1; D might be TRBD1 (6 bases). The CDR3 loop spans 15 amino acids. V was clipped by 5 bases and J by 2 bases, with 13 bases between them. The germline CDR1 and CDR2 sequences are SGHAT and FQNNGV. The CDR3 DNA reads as TGTGCCAGCAGCCCCTTCGCAGGGGCCTACAATGAGCAGTTCTTC. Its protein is CASSPFAGAYNEQFF.

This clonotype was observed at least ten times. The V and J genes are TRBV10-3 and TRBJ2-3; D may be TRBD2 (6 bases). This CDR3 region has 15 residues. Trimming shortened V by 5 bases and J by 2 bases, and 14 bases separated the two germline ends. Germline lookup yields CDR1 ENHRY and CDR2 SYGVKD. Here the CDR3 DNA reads TGTGCCATCAGTCCCGGGACTCCTTACACAGATACGCAGTATTTT. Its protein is CAISPGTPYTDTQYF.

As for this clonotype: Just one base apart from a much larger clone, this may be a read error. CDR3 sequence reads: CASSPSGSVNEQYF. CDR3 in DNA: TGTGCCAGCAGTCCGAGCGGGAGTGTCAATGAGCAGTACTTC. The chain combines TRBV2 with TRBJ2-1; 8 nucleotides match TRBD2. The end of the DNA fits TRBJ2-7 better, so the J call may be wrong. Germline values: CDR1 SNHLY, CDR2 FYNNEI. The CDR3 is 14 amino acids.

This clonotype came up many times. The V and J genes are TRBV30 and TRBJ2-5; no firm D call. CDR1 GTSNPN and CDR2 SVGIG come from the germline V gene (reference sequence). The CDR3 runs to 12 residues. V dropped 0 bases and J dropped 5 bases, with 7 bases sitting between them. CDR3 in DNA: TGTGCCTGGAGTGTACTGGGCGAGACCCAGTACTTC. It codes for CAWSVLGETQYF.

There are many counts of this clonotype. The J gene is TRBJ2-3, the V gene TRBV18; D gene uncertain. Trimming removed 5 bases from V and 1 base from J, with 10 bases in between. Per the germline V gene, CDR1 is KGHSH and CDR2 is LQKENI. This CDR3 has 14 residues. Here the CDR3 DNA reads TGTGCCAGCTCAGGCACTTACGGCACAGATACGCAGTATTTT. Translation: CASSGTYGTDTQYF.

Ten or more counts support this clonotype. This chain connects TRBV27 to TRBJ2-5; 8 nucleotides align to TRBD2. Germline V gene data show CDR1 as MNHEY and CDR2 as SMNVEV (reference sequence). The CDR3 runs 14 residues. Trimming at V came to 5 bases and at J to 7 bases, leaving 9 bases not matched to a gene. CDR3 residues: CASSVLAESGTQYF. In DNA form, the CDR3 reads TGTGCCAGCAGTGTACTAGCGGAGAGCGGGACCCAGTACTTC.

The CDR3: CASSQPGQGAHGYTF. The CDR3, as DNA: TGTGCCAGTAGTCAGCCGGGACAGGGGGCCCATGGCTACACCTTC. The rearrangement uses TRBV19 and TRBJ1-2; 12 bases agree with TRBD1. Germline-derived CDR1 and CDR2 are LNHDA and SQIVND (reference sequence). The V segment lost 5 bases and the J segment 6 bases; nucleotides outside the gene matches: 7. The CDR3 has 15 amino acids.

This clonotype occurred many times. The CDR3 bases are TGCAGTGCTCATAGGGACTTGAACACTGAAGCTTTCTTT. It is translated as CSAHRDLNTEAFF. The V and J genes are TRBV20-1 and TRBJ1-1; D might be TRBD1 (5 bases). Germline CDR1 is DFQATT and CDR2 is SNEGSKA (reference sequence). This CDR3 has 13 residues. V was cut by 5 bases and J by 0 bases, with 10 bases left in between.

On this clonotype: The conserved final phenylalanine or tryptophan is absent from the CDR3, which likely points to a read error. DNA of the CDR3: TGTGCCAGCAGCTCAGGACTAGCGGGAACCAATGAGCAGTTCCTC. It translates to CASSSGLAGTNEQFL. The chain recombines TRBV7-2 with TRBJ2-1; 12 nucleotides match TRBD2. V gave up 4 bases and J gave up 6 bases; unmatched junction bases: 4. Germline V lookup: CDR1 SGHTA, CDR2 FQGNSA. The CDR3 has 15 residues.

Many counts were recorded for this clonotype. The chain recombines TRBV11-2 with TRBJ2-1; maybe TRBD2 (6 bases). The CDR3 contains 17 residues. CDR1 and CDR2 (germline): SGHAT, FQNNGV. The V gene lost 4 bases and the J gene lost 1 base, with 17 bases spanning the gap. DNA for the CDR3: TGTGCCAGCAGCTCCAGGGAGGTGGGAAAATCCTACAATGAGCAGTTCTTC. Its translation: CASSSREVGKSYNEQFF.